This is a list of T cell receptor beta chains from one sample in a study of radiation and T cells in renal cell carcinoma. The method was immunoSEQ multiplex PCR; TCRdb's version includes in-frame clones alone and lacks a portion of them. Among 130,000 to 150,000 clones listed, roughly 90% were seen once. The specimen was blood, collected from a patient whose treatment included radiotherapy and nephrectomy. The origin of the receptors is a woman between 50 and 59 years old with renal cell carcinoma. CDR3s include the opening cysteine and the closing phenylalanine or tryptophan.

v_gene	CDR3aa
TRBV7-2	CASTPGRDEQYF
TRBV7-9	CASSSDGENIQYF
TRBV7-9	CASQGLDYGYTF
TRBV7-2	CASSPPKTDTQYF
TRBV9	CASSVGLAAWDEQFF
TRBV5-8	CASSKGLALTDTQYF
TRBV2	CASSEGRGGYEQYF
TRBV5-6	CASSEQGFGKLFF
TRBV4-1	CASSQEAGGREKLFF
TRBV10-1	CASSEPPTSGESTDTQYF
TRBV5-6	CASSFVGIRGNTIYF
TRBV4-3	CASSQDAGNQPQHF
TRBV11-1	CASSLVGQNTEAFF
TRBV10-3	CAISESHRGHEQYF
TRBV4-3	CASSQETGRHEQFF
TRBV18	CASSRTDSNQPQHF
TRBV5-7	CASSFSRTGTGELFF
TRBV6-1	CAISSAYEQYF
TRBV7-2	CASSLNLARTDTQYF
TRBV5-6	CASSIDRVDGYTF
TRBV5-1	CASRGLVGTDTQYF
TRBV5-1	CASSLGQTNTEAFF
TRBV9	CASSTTSGARETQYF
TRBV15	CATSRDHEQYF
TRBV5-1	CASSLAGQGAFDSYEQYF
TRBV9	CASKGNNGNTIYF
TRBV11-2	CASSFVAGADSIQYF
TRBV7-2	CASSLDTRDTQYF
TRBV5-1	CASSPKTNTGELFF
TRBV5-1	CASSSSSTGRSYEQYF
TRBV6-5	CASRGSGAYQETQYF
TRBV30	CAWSAPGGYSYGYTF
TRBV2	CASSERGNYQPQHF
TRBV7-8	CASSLTDLNTEAFF
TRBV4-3	CASSQDELAGDNIQYF
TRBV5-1	CASSSGQGGTEAFF
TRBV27	CASSRDREFYEQYF
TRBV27	CASSLSSSNQPQHF
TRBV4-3	CASSLARTQGYEQYF
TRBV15	CATSRDRGVGQPQHF
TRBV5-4	CAVGWGNTGELFF